The 21 T cell receptor beta chains below come from one sample, sequenced in a study of blood T cells in healthy people across ages. A sample-barcoded 5' primer and a J-beta primer mix were used in a second PCR of roughly 7 to 11 cycles. TCRdb re-analysed the 5' RACE reads in MiXCR, keeping a single row per CDR3 protein. The table includes 450,000 to 700,000 distinct CDR3 sequences, 27% detected once. The sequenced sample consisted of blood. These receptor sequences come from a woman aged 70-85 years in good health.

The chain employs TRBV29-1 and TRBJ2-3; no clear D gene. The germline CDR1 and CDR2 sequences are SQVTM and ANQGSEA. This CDR3 region has 14 residues. V dropped 4 bases and J dropped 3 bases, with 14 bases sitting between them. The CDR3 region has the DNA TGCAGCGTTGTCGGGTCCGCCCTGACAGATACGCAGTATTTT. Translated: CSVVGSALTDTQYF.

The chain joins TRBV5-5 to TRBJ2-7; TRBD1 is a possible D gene (5 bases). Deletions cut 3 bases from V and 2 bases from J, with 12 bases between. This CDR3 region has 14 residues. The germline V gene encodes CDR1 SGHKS and CDR2 YYEKEE (reference sequence). The DNA of the CDR3 is TGTGCCAGCAGCTCGGTAGGGGCCGCCTACGAGCAGTACTTC. Translating it yields CASSSVGAAYEQYF. Full variable domain (outside the CDR3, taken from reference TRBV5-5 and TRBJ2-7): DAGVTQSPTHLIKTRGQQVTLRCSPISGHKSVSWYQQVLGQGPQFIFQYYEKEERGRGNFPDRFSARQFPNYSSELNVNALLLGDSALYLCASSSVGAAYEQYFGPGTRLTVT.

In this sample, this clonotype turned up a few times. The chain carries TRBV10-3 and TRBJ2-3; possible D gene TRBD1, 5 bases. The CDR3 is made up of 13 amino acids. Per germline, CDR1 ENHRY and CDR2 SYGVKD. Between the trimmed V and J ends, which lost 9 bases and 2 bases, there was a span of 12 bases. CDR3 loop: CAMGPRDTDTQYF. The CDR3 DNA is TGTGCCATGGGCCCCAGGGACACAGATACGCAGTATTTT.

Details on this clonotype: A much larger clone sits a single nucleotide away, making a read error possible. This CDR3 is missing its conserved last phenylalanine or tryptophan, likely due to a read error. V usage is TRBV20-1 and J usage is TRBJ2-7; the D is unclear. The CDR3 has 11 residues. Looked up from germline, CDR1 is DFQATT and CDR2 is SNEGSKA (reference sequence). V was pared by 6 bases and J by 4 bases, with 10 bases between. CDR3 nucleotide sequence: TGCAGTGCCGATAATCGTTACGAGCAGTACCTC. Amino acids: CSADNRYEQYL.

The chain recombines TRBV20-1 with TRBJ1-2; 9 bases are shared with TRBD1. The germline gives CDR1 DFQATT, CDR2 SNEGSKA (reference sequence). The trim removed 3 bases at V and 6 bases at J, leaving 8 bases unmatched. This CDR3 region has 14 residues. CDR3 amino acids: CSASGGGTGHGYTF. The CDR3, as DNA: TGCAGTGCTAGTGGGGGCGGGACAGGGCATGGCTACACCTTC.

This clonotype was counted between two and nine times. The chain carries TRBV2 and TRBJ1-4, with D perhaps matching TRBD1 (6 bases). V dropped 5 bases and J dropped 0 bases, with 10 bases sitting between them. The CDR3 totals 15 residues. The germline V gene has CDR1 SNHLY and CDR2 FYNNEI. The CDR3 loop is CASSRRGTTNEKLFF. The DNA for the CDR3 is TGTGCCAGCAGTAGGAGGGGGACAACTAATGAAAAACTGTTTTTT.

This clonotype was counted a few times. The J gene is TRBJ2-5, the V gene TRBV20-1; D might be TRBD2 (7 bases). This CDR3 comprises 15 residues. The germline V and J ends were trimmed by 0 bases and 4 bases, with 15 bases remaining between them. Germline V gene lookup returns CDR1 DFQATT and CDR2 SNEGSKA (reference sequence). The CDR3 is CSARDYEGGLETQYF. DNA of the CDR3: TGCAGTGCTAGAGATTACGAGGGGGGGCTAGAGACCCAGTACTTC.

The V and J genes are TRBV19 and TRBJ2-5; D is perhaps TRBD1 (6 bases). The J call is in doubt because the DNA end fits TRBJ2-7 better. CDR3 length equals 14 residues. The germline V gene encodes CDR1 LNHDA and CDR2 SQIVND (reference sequence). CDR3 DNA sequence: TGTGCCAGTAGTATTTATGGGACAACCTACGAGCAGTACTTC. Encoded protein: CASSIYGTTYEQYF.

The J gene is TRBJ2-5, the V gene TRBV5-1, with D hard to call. Germline CDR1 and CDR2: SGHRS and YFSETQ. Trimming took 4 bases from V and 4 from J, leaving 17 bases between them. CDR3 length: 15 amino acids. CDR3 sequence reads: CASSLETRVGETQYF. In nucleotides, the CDR3 is TGCGCCAGCAGCCTAGAAACCCGGGTGGGAGAGACCCAGTACTTC.

The rearrangement uses TRBV14 and TRBJ2-1; 11 bases map to TRBD2. The germline V gene has CDR1 SGHDN and CDR2 FVKESK. J lost 7 bases, V lost 2 bases, and 4 bases had no gene match. The CDR3 runs to 15 residues. CDR3 region: CASSQRSGGANEQFF. The CDR3 DNA reads TGTGCCAGCAGCCAACGTAGCGGGGGGGCAAATGAGCAGTTCTTC.

With respect to this clonotype: One end of the junction fails to match germline, which may point to a read error. The rearrangement uses TRBV28 and TRBJ2-5; TRBD2 matches at 14 bases. Germline CDR1 reads MDHEN; CDR2 reads SYDVKM. The CDR3 covers 16 residues. CDR3 sequence (DNA): TGCGCCAGCAGTTTAGGACTAGCGGGAGGTACAGAGACCCAGTACTTC. It translates to CASSLGLAGGTETQYF. Full variable domain (rest looked up from reference TRBV28 and TRBJ2-5): DVKVTQSSRYLVKRTGEKVFLECVQDMDHENMFWYRQDPGLGLRLIYFSYDVKMKEKGDIPEGYSVSREKKERFSLILESASTNQTSMYLCASSLGLAGGTETQYFGPGTRLLVL.

As concerns this clonotype: A much larger clone sits a single nucleotide away, making a read error possible. The conserved closing phenylalanine or tryptophan is absent in this CDR3, likely reflecting a read error. The chain combines TRBV4-1 with TRBJ1-6; 7 bases are shared with TRBD1. Germline V CDR1 and CDR2: MGHRA, YSYEKL. This CDR3 has 14 residues. With V trimmed by 8 bases and J by 6 bases, 7 bases remained unmatched. The CDR3 loop reads CASQGDSFNSPLHL. CDR3 nucleotide sequence: TGCGCCAGCCAAGGGGACAGCTTTAATTCACCCCTCCACCTT.

The chain uses TRBV7-2 and TRBJ1-2, with TRBD1 matching over 8 bases. The J segment lost 4 bases and the V segment lost 5 bases, leaving 6 bases of the junction unmatched. There are 14 residues in the CDR3. The germline gives CDR1 SGHTA, CDR2 FQGNSA. The CDR3 region has the DNA TGTGCCAGCAGCGCCCGACAGGGGACCTATGGCTACACCTTC. Translation: CASSARQGTYGYTF.

This clonotype was recorded a few times. The CDR3, as DNA: TGTGCCAGCGCCACCGGGACTGCTTATGGCTACACCTTC. Translating it yields CASATGTAYGYTF. V usage is TRBV6-6 and J usage is TRBJ1-2, with a tentative D call TRBD1 (5 bases). Germline lookup yields CDR1 MNHNY and CDR2 SVGAGI (reference sequence). V was shortened by 8 bases and J by 5 bases, with 15 bases between the two germline ends. The CDR3 is 13 amino acids.

The chain is built from TRBV6-6 and TRBJ2-7; possibly TRBD1 or TRBD2 for D (5 bases each). The V and J ends lost 2 bases and 0 bases respectively, with 11 bases between them. The CDR3 has 15 residues. Germline CDR1 MNHNY, CDR2 SVGAGI (reference sequence). The CDR3 region has the DNA TGTGCCAGCAGTTACGGCCGAGGGGCCTCCTACGAGCAGTACTTC. The encoded protein is CASSYGRGASYEQYF.

This sequence joins TRBV20-1 and TRBJ2-7, with 9 bases that match TRBD1. This CDR3 has 15 residues. Germline V CDR1 and CDR2: DFQATT, SNEGSKA (reference sequence). Unmatched junction bases numbered 6, after V lost 1 base and J lost 2 bases. CDR3 in amino acids: CSARGGHRGPYEQYF. CDR3 in DNA: TGCAGTGCTAGAGGAGGGCACAGGGGGCCCTACGAGCAGTACTTC.

V is TRBV27 and J is TRBJ2-3, with TRBD1 matching 7 bases. The CDR3 spans 20 residues. V lost 2 bases and J lost 6; bases outside the gene matches: 23. CDR1 and CDR2 (germline): MNHEY, SMNVEV (reference sequence). CDR3: CASSLPDRLSLLSHRDTQYF. CDR3 in DNA: TGTGCCAGCAGTTTACCGGACAGGTTAAGTTTGTTATCCCACCGGGATACGCAGTATTTT.

The V and J genes are TRBV6-4 and TRBJ2-1; the D gene is possibly TRBD2 (6 bases). The CDR3 spans 13 residues. Germline CDR1 MRHNA, CDR2 SNTAGT. Trimming took off 0 bases at V and 9 bases at J, with 9 bases between the two ends. The CDR3 region is CASSDSYGGEQFF. The DNA of the CDR3 is TGTGCCAGCAGTGACTCTTACGGGGGTGAGCAGTTCTTC.

This clonotype was seen only a few times. The genes are TRBV20-1 and TRBJ2-5, with D possibly TRBD2 on 5 matching bases. V was pared by 3 bases and J by 5 bases, with 16 bases between. The CDR3 length is 14 residues. Germline V lookup: CDR1 DFQATT, CDR2 SNEGSKA (reference sequence). The CDR3 DNA is TGCAGTGCTAGGATACTAGGATCTCCGGAGACCCAGTACTTC. Amino acids: CSARILGSPETQYF.

For this clonotype: Sequence at one end of the junction differs from germline and may be a read error. CDR3 in DNA: TGCGCCAGCAGCCAAGATAGTGGGACAGGGCGACTCTTATTATTT. It codes for CASSQDSGTGRLLLF. The chain uses TRBV4-3 and TRBJ1-4, with 9 bases fitting TRBD1. The CDR3 runs to 15 residues. CDR1 LGHNA and CDR2 YSLEER come from the germline V gene.

This chain uses TRBV7-8 with TRBJ2-7; 11 nucleotides align to TRBD2. The DNA end lines up better with TRBJ2-5; the J call may be wrong. From germline, CDR1 is SGHVS and CDR2 FQNEAQ. The CDR3 is 18 residues long. The CDR3 sequence is CASSLGLAGGKRVETQYF. CDR3 in DNA: TGTGCCAGCAGCTTAGGCCTAGCGGGGGGAAAGAGGGTAGAGACCCAGTACTTC.